This TCR beta chain was identified during a study of cytomegalovirus exposure and HLA in healthy donors. Across the whole study: Earlier results showed 90 million to 120 million unique TCR beta sequences derived from 150 million to 200 million T cells. Study outcomes and limitations: Researchers counted roughly 150 TCR beta chains as cytomegalovirus-associated.

In the PCR, 60 Vbeta and 13 Jbeta primers were used. Assay used: immunoSEQ multiplex PCR; TCRdb lists only in-frame clones, some missing. The sample yields about 87,000 clones, approximately 74% seen once. Trimming shortened V by 4 bases and J by 0 bases, and 9 bases separated the two germline ends. Germline assignment: CDR1 MNHEY and CDR2 SMNVEV (reference sequence). The CDR3 sequence is 15 residues long. Note on this clone: Its antigen is as yet unknown.

Sequenced: PBMCs. V gene TRBV27 combines with J gene TRBJ2-2; no definite D call. This clonotype originated in a man aged 25-45 years in good health and CMV-seropositive. Written as DNA, the CDR3 is TGTGCCAGCAGTTACACATCTGCGAACACCGGGGAGCTGTTTTTT. Translation: CASSYTSANTGELFF.